A selection of T cell receptor beta chains follows, all from one sample in a study of Graves' ophthalmopathy and Graves' hyperthyroidism. TCRdb redid the calling of the multiplex PCR reads with MiXCR, one entry per CDR3 protein. The profile shows 650,000 to 900,000 distinct CDR3 sequences, roughly two fifths of them singletons. The sequenced sample was peripheral blood. Source of these receptors: an adult man with Graves' ophthalmopathy. Each CDR3 is given with its conserved first and last residue. D genes are given only for firm matches. Clone size is shown for a subset of rows, as once, few, many or a class of expanded clone.

j_gene,d_gene,abundance,v_gene,CDR3aa,CDR3nt
TRBJ2-5,NA,many,TRBV29-1,CSVHRQNQETQYF,TGCAGCGTTCATCGGCAGAATCAAGAGACCCAGTACTTC
TRBJ1-2,NA,NA,TRBV19,CASSRQNGYTF,TGTGCCAGTAGTCGACAGAATGGCTACACCTTC
TRBJ2-1,NA,once,TRBV9,CASGPLRGEQFF,TGTGCCAGCGGACCATTACGCGGTGAGCAGTTCTTC
TRBJ1-1,TRBD1,NA,TRBV7-2,CASSLTIGQGRDTEAFF,TGTGCCAGCAGCCTAACCATCGGACAGGGGAGGGACACTGAAGCTTTCTTT
TRBJ2-5,NA,many,TRBV5-4,CASSSPYPQETQYF,TGTGCCAGCAGCTCGCCTTATCCCCAAGAGACCCAGTACTTC
TRBJ1-1,NA,NA,TRBV29-1,CSVNRGHLNTEAFF,TGCAGCGTCAATAGGGGACACCTAAACACTGAAGCTTTCTTT
TRBJ2-5,NA,NA,TRBV5-5,CASSFSTALQETQYF,TGTGCCAGCAGCTTCTCGACAGCCCTCCAAGAGACCCAGTACTTC
TRBJ2-7,NA,many,TRBV15,CATSTGGIEQYF,TGTGCCACCAGCACCGGAGGGATCGAGCAGTACTTC
TRBJ2-5,TRBD2,NA,TRBV25-1,CASSSRLAGVGETQYF,TGTGCCAGCAGCTCCCGACTAGCGGGGGTCGGAGAGACCCAGTACTTC
TRBJ2-6,NA,NA,TRBV7-9,CASSVSDRSGANVLTF,TGTGCCAGCAGCGTATCCGACCGATCTGGGGCCAACGTCCTGACTTTC
TRBJ2-5,NA,NA,TRBV20-1,CSAGGGGGRETQYF,TGCAGTGCTGGGGGCGGGGGAGGACGAGAGACCCAGTACTTC
TRBJ1-2,NA,NA,TRBV7-9,CASSGGATGRNGYTF,TGTGCCAGCAGCGGAGGGGCGACAGGCCGAAATGGCTACACCTTC
TRBJ2-2,NA,NA,TRBV10-3,CATKGQPPGELFF,TGTGCCACTAAAGGACAGCCTCCCGGGGAGCTGTTTTTT
TRBJ2-5,NA,few,TRBV12-3/TRBV12-4,CASSLRTKETQYF,TGTGCCAGCAGTCTCAGGACCAAAGAGACCCAGTACTTC
TRBJ1-1,NA,many,TRBV19,CASWGIEAFF,TGTGCCAGTTGGGGGATAGAAGCTTTCTTT
TRBJ1-2,TRBD1,NA,TRBV19,CASSIPQGGQVIYGYTF,TGTGCCAGTAGTATACCCCAGGGAGGACAGGTGATCTATGGCTACACCTTC
TRBJ2-5,TRBD2,NA,TRBV11-2,CASSVTSGGKETQYF,TGTGCCAGCAGCGTCACTAGCGGGGGAAAAGAGACCCAGTACTTC
TRBJ2-5,NA,few,TRBV5-6,CASSPGGPQETQYF,TGTGCCAGCAGCCCCGGGGGACCACAAGAGACCCAGTACTTC
TRBJ2-5,NA,NA,TRBV7-2,CASSLVTGGLGQETQYF,TGTGCCAGCAGCTTAGTTACCGGGGGGCTGGGGCAAGAGACCCAGTACTTC
TRBJ2-7,NA,NA,TRBV12-5,CASGTGRLGSFYEQYF,TGTGCTAGTGGTACGGGGAGGTTAGGCAGCTTCTACGAGCAGTACTTC
TRBJ2-7,TRBD1,NA,TRBV12-3/TRBV12-4,CASSSQDRVSYEQYF,TGTGCCAGCAGTTCTCAGGACAGGGTTTCCTACGAGCAGTACTTC
TRBJ2-2,NA,once,TRBV4-1,CASSQVNLPNTGELFF,TGCGCCAGCAGCCAAGTCAATCTTCCGAACACCGGGGAGCTGTTTTTT
TRBJ1-4,NA,many,TRBV15,CATSRDGGANEKLFF,TGTGCCACCAGCAGAGATGGGGGTGCTAATGAAAAACTGTTTTTT
TRBJ2-6,NA,few,TRBV19,CASSLAPTRGANVLTF,TGTGCCAGCAGCCTCGCACCCACGCGGGGGGCCAACGTCCTGACTTTC
TRBJ2-3,NA,NA,TRBV7-2,CASSLGWGLADTQYF,TGTGCCAGCAGCTTAGGTTGGGGGCTTGCAGATACGCAGTATTTT
TRBJ1-2,NA,NA,TRBV9,CASSPGRIYGYTF,TGTGCCAGCAGTCCCGGACGGATCTATGGCTACACCTTC
TRBJ1-1,NA,many,TRBV9,CASSVDGPSNTEAFF,TGTGCCAGCAGCGTAGACGGTCCTTCGAACACTGAAGCTTTCTTT
TRBJ2-5,NA,NA,TRBV29-1,CSVGDLYTGETQYF,TGCAGCGTTGGAGATCTTTACACAGGAGAGACCCAGTACTTC
TRBJ1-2,NA,NA,TRBV20-1,CSAEGKPDLMYGYTF,TGCAGTGCTGAGGGGAAACCGGACCTGATGTATGGCTACACCTTC
TRBJ1-1,NA,many,TRBV7-9,CASSSNTEAFF,TGTGCCAGCAGCTCTAACACTGAAGCTTTCTTT